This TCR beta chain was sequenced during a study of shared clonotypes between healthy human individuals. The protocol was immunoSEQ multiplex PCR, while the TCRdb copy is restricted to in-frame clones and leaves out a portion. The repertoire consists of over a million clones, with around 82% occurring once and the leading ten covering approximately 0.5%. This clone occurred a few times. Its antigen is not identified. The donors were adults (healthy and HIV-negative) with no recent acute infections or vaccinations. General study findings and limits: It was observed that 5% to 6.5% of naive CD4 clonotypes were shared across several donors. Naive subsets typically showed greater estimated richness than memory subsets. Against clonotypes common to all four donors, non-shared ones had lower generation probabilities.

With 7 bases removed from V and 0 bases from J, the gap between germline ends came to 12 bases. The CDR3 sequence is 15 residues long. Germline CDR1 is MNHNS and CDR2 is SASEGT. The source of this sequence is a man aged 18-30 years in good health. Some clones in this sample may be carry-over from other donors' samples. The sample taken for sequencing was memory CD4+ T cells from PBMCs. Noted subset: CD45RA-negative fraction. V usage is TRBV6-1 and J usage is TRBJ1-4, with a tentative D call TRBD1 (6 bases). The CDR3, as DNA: TGTGCCAGCATCCAACAGGGTGCAACTAATGAAAAACTGTTTTTT. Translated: CASIQQGATNEKLFF.